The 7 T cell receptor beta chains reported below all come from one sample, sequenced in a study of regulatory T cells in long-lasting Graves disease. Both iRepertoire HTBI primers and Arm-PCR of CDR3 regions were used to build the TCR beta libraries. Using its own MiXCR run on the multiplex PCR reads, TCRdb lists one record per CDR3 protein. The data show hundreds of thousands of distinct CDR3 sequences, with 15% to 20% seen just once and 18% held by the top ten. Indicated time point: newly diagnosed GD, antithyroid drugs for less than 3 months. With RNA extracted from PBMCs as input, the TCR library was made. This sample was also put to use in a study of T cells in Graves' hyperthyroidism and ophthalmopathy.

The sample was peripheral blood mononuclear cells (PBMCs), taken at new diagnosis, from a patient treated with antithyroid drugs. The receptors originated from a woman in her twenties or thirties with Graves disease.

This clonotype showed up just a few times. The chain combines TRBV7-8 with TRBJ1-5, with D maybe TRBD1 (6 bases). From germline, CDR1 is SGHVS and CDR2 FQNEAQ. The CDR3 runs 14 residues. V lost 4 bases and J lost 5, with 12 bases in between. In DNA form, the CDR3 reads TGTGCCAGCAGCTCCGACAGGATCGATCAGCCCCAGCATTTT. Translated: CASSSDRIDQPQHF.

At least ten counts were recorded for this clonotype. The DNA of the CDR3 is TGTGCCAGCAGTGCTCAGGGCGCTACTAATGAAAAACTGTTTTTT. Residues: CASSAQGATNEKLFF. This chain joins TRBV19 and TRBJ1-4; D is perhaps TRBD1 (5 bases). CDR3 length: 15 residues. V lost 9 bases and J lost 2, with 16 bases in between. CDR1 and CDR2 (germline): LNHDA, SQIVND (reference sequence).

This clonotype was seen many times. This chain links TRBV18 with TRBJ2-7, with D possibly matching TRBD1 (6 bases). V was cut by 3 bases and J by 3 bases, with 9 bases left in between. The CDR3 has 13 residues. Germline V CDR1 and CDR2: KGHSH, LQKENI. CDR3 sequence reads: CASSPGHFYEQYF. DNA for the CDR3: TGTGCCAGCTCACCGGGACATTTCTACGAGCAGTACTTC.

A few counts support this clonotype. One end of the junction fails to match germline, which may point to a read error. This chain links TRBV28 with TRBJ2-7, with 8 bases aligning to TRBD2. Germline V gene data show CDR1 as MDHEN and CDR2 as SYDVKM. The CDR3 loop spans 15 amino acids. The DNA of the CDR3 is TGTGCCAGCAGTTTAGGACTAGCAGGCACCTACGAGCAGTGCTTC. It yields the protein CASSLGLAGTYEQCF.

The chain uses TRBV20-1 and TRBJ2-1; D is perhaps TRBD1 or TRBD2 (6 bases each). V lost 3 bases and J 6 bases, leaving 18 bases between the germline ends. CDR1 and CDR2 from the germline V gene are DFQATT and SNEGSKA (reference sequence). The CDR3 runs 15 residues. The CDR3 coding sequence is TGCAGTGCTAGGGACTACCACAGGGACGCCAATGAGCAGTTCTTC. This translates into CSARDYHRDANEQFF.

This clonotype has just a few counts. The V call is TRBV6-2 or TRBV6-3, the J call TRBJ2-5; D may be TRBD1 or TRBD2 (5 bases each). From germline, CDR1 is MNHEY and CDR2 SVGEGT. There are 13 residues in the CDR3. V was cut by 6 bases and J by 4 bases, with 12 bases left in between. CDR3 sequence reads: CASRFGTRETQYF. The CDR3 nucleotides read TGTGCCAGCAGATTCGGGACGAGAGAGACCCAGTACTTC.

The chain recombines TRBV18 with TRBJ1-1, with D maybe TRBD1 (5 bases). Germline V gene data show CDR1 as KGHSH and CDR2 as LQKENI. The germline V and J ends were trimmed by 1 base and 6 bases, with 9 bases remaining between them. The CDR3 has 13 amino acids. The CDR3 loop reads CASSPQETAEAFF. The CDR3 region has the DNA TGTGCCAGCTCACCACAAGAGACAGCTGAAGCTTTCTTT.